In its sample, the clone carrying this T cell receptor beta chain was seen a few times. The sample belongs to a study of T cells in localized non-small cell lung cancer. The length of the CDR3 is 15 residues. Germline CDR1 is LNHDA and CDR2 is SQIVND (reference sequence). V gave up 7 bases and J gave up 4 bases; unmatched junction bases: 10. Measured with immunoSEQ multiplex PCR; TCRdb has only the in-frame clones, and not every one. The sample consists of about 1,200 clones, around 24% of them appearing once. The gene calls are TRBV19 and TRBJ2-5; 9 bases match TRBD1. The clonotype originates from a man aged 40-75 years with stage I lung adenocarcinoma. Sequenced here: normal lung tissue next to the tumor, sampled before any cancer treatment. This CDR3 is CASKGPGQGRETQYF. The DNA of the CDR3 is TGTGCCAGTAAGGGGCCGGGACAGGGAAGAGAGACCCAGTACTTC. The whole variable domain, filled in from reference TRBV19 and TRBJ2-5, reads DGGITQSPKYLFRKEGQNVTLSCEQNLNHDAMYWYRQDPGQGLRLIYYSQIVNDFQKGDIAEGYSVSREKKESFPLTVTSAQKNPTAFYLCASKGPGQGRETQYFGPGTRLLVL.